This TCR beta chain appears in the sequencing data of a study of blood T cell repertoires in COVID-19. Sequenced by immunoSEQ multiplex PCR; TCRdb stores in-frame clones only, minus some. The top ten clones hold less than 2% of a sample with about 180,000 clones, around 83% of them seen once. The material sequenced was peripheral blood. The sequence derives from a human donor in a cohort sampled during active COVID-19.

Here the CDR3 DNA reads TGTGCAAGTCGCTTACGTCCGGGACTAGCGGGGATAAGCTCCTACAATGAGCAGTTCTTC. The encoded protein is CASRLRPGLAGISSYNEQFF. The chain uses TRBV12-2 and TRBJ2-1; the table's D call TRBD2 went unverified against the DNA. TRBV12-2 is tagged as a pseudogene. This CDR3 has 20 residues.